This TCR beta chain is drawn from a study of T cell responses to AZD1222 COVID-19 vaccine. Whole-study results and caveats: Repertoire sampling occurred only after the peak T cell response. Two AZD1222 doses significantly raised spike-specific TCR breadth and depth over controls.

The sample holds a few counts of this clone. Its antigen is undetermined. Only in-frame clones appear in the TCRdb table, and some are missing; sequencing was by immunoSEQ multiplex PCR. The sample contains 100,000 to 150,000 clones, more than 90% of which appear only once. Sequenced here: peripheral blood, sampled on day 0 of AZD1222 vaccination. The source is an adult in good health.

This CDR3 reads CSASSDSAYNEQFF. CDR3 DNA sequence: TGCAGTGCTAGTTCGGACTCGGCCTACAATGAGCAGTTCTTC. V is TRBV20-1 and J is TRBJ2-1; possible D gene TRBD2, 5 bases. This CDR3 is 14 amino acids long. The ends were cut back, 3 bases at V and 2 bases at J, with 11 bases in the middle. The germline CDR1 and CDR2 sequences are DFQATT and SNEGSKA (reference sequence).